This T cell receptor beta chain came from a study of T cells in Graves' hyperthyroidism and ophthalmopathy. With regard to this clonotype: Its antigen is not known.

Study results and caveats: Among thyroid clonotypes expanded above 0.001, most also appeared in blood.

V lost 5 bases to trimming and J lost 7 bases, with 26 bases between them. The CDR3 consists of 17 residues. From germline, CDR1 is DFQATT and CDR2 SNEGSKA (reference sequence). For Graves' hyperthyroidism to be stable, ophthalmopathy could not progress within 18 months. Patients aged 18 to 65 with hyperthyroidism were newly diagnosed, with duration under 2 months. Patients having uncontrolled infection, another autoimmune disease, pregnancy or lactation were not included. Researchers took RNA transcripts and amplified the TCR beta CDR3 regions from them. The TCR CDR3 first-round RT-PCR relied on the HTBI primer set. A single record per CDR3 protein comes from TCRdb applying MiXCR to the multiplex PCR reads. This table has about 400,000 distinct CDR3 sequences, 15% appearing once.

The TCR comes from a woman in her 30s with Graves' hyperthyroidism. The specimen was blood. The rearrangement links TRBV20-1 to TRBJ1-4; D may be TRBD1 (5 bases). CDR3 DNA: TGCAGTGCTCCCCAGCGGGACCCTATTCGGTATAGTGAAAAACTGTTTTTT. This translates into CSAPQRDPIRYSEKLFF.